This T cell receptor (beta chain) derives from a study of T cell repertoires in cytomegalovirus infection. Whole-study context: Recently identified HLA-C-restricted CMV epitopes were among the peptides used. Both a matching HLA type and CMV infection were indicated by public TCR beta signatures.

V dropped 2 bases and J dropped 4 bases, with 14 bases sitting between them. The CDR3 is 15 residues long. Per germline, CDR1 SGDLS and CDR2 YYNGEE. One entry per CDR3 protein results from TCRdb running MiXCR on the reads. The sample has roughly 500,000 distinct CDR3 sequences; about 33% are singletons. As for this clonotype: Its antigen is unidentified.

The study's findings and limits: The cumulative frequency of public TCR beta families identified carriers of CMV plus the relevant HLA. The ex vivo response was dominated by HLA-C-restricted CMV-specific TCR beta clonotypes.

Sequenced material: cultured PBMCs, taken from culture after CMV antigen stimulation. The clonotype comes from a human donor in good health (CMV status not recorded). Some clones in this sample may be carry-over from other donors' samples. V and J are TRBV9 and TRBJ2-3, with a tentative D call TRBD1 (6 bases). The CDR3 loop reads CASSVQGSLADTQYF. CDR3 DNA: TGTGCCAGCAGCGTTCAGGGGTCCTTGGCAGATACGCAGTATTTT.